This TCR beta chain was recovered during a study of response to subunit inactivated influenza vaccine. TCRdb reanalysed the RT-PCR reads using MiXCR and keeps one entry per CDR3 protein. The profile shows about 570,000 distinct CDR3 sequences, about 10% of them singletons. This clonotype was counted ten times or more. Trimming removed 3 bases from V and 4 bases from J; junction bases left unmatched: 9. The CDR3 is made up of 16 amino acids. Germline V gene sequence: CDR1 DFQATT, CDR2 SNEGSKA (reference sequence). This sequence joins TRBV20-1 and TRBJ2-2; 9 nucleotides agree with TRBD2. This specimen consisted of PBMCs from blood, obtained on the day of vaccination. The TCR comes from a man between 50 and 59 years old who received an inactivated influenza vaccine. The CDR3 here is CSASAVAGVRTGELFF. The CDR3 DNA is TGCAGTGCTAGTGCTGTAGCGGGAGTGCGCACCGGGGAGCTGTTTTTT.